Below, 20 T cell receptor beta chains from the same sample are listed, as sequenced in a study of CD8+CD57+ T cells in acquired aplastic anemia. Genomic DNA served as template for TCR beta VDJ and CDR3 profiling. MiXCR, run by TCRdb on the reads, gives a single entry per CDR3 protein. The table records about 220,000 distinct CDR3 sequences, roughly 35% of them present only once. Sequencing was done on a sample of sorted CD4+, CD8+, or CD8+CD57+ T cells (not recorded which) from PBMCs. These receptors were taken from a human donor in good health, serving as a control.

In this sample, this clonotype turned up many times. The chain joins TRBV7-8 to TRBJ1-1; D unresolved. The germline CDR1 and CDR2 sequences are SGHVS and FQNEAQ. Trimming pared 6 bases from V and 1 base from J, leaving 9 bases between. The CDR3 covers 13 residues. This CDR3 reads CASRTGQNTEAFF. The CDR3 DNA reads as TGTGCCAGCAGAACCGGGCAGAACACTGAAGCTTTCTTT. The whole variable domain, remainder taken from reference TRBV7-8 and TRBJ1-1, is GAGVSQSPRYKVAKRGQDVALRCDPISGHVSLFWYQQALGQGPEFLTYFQNEAQLDKSGLPSDRFFAERPEGSVSTLKIQRTQQEDSAVYLCASRTGQNTEAFFGQGTRLTVV.

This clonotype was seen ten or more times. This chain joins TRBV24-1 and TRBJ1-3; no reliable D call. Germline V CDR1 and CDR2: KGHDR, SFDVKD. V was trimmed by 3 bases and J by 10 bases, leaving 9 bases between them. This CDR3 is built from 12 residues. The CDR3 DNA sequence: TGTGCCACCAGTGATGGGGTTCGAACCATATATTTT. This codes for CATSDGVRTIYF.

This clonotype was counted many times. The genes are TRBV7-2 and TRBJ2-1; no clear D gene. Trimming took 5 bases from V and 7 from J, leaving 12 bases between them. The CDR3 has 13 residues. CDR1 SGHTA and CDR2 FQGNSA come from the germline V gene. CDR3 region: CASSPRGWNEQFF. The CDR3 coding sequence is TGTGCCAGCAGCCCTAGAGGCTGGAATGAGCAGTTCTTC. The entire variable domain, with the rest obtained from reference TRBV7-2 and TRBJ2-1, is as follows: GAGVSQSPSNKVTEKGKDVELRCDPISGHTALYWYRQSLGQGLEFLIYFQGNSAPDKSGLPSDRFSAERTGGSVSTLTIQRTQQEDSAVYLCASSPRGWNEQFFGPGTRLTVL.

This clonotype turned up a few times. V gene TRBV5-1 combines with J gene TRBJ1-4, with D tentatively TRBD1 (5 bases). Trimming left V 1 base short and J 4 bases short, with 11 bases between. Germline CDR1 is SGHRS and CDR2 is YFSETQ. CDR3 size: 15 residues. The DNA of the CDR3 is TGCGCCAGCAGCTTGTCGGGACGGTTTAATGAAAAACTGTTTTTT. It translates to CASSLSGRFNEKLFF.

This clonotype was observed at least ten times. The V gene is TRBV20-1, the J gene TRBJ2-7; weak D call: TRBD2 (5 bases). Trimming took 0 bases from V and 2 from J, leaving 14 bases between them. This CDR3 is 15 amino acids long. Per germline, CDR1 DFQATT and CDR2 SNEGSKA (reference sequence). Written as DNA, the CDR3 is TGCAGTGCTAGAGATACGCGGAGGACGACCTACGAGCAGTACTTC. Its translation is CSARDTRRTTYEQYF.

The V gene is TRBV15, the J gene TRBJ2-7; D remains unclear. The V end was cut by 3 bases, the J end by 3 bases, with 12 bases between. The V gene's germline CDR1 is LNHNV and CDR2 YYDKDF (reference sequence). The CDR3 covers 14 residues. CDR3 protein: CATSSQDQFYEQYF. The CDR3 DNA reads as TGTGCCACCAGCAGCCAAGACCAGTTCTACGAGCAGTACTTC. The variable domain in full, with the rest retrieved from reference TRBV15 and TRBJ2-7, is DAMVIQNPRYQVTQFGKPVTLSCSQTLNHNVMYWYQQKSSQAPKLLFHYYDKDFNNEADTPDNFQSRRPNTSFCFLDIRSPGLGDTAMYLCATSSQDQFYEQYFGPGTRLTVT.

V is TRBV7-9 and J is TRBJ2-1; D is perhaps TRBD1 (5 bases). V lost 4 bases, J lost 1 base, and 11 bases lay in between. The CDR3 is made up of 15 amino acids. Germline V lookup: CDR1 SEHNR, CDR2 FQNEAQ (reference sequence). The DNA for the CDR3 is TGTGCCAGCAGCTCAGGGTATCTTTCCTACAATGAGCAGTTCTTC. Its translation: CASSSGYLSYNEQFF.

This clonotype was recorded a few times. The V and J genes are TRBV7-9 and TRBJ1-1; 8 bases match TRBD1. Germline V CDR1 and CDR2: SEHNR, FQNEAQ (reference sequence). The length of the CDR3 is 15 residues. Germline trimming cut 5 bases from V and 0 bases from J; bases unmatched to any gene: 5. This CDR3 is CASSPRQGMNTEAFF. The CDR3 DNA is TGTGCCAGCAGCCCCCGACAGGGGATGAACACTGAAGCTTTCTTT.

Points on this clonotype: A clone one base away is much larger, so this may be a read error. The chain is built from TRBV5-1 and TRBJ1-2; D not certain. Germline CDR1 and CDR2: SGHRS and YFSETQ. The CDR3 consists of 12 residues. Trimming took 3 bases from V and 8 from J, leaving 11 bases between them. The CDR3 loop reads CASSYEGRGYTF. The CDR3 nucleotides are TGCGCCAGCAGCTACGAAGGGCGAGGCTACACCTTC.

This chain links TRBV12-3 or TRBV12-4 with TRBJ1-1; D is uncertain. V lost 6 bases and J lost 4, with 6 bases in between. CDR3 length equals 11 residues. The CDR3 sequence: CASRTGTEAFF. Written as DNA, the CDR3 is TGTGCCAGCAGGACTGGCACTGAAGCTTTCTTT.

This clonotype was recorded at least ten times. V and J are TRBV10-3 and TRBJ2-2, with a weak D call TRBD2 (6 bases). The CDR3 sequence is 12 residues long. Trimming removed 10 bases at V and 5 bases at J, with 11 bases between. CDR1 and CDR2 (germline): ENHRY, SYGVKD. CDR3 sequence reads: CASNGGTGELFF. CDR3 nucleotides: TGTGCCAGCAATGGGGGGACCGGGGAGCTGTTTTTT.

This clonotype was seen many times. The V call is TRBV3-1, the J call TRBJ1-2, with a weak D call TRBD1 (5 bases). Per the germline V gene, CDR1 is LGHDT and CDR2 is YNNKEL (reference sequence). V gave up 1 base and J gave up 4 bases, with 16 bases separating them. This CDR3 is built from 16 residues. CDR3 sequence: CASSQVIGRGSYGYTF. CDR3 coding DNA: TGTGCCAGCAGCCAAGTGATAGGGAGGGGTAGCTATGGCTACACCTTC. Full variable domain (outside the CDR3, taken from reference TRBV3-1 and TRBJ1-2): DTAVSQTPKYLVTQMGNDKSIKCEQNLGHDTMYWYKQDSKKFLKIMFSYNNKELIINETVPNRFSPKSPDKAHLNLHINSLELGDSAVYFCASSQVIGRGSYGYTFGSGTRLTVV.

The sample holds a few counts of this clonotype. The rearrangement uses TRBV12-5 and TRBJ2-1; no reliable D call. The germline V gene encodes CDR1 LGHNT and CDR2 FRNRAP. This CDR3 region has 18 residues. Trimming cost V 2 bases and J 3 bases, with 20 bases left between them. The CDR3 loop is CASGLLPDGRVIYNEQFF. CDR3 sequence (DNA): TGTGCTAGTGGTTTGCTCCCGGACGGAAGGGTTATCTACAATGAGCAGTTCTTC. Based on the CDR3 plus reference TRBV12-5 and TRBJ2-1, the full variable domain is DARVTQTPRHKVTEMGQEVTMRCQPILGHNTVFWYRQTMMQGLELLAYFRNRAPLDDSGMPKDRFSAEMPDATLATLKIQPSEPRDSAVYFCASGLLPDGRVIYNEQFFGPGTRLTVL.

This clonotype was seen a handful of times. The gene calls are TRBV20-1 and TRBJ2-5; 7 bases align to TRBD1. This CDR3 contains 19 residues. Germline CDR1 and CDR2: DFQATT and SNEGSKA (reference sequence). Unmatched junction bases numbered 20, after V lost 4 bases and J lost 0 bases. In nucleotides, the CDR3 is TGCAGTGCTACCGACGACAGGGCGCTCGCGCCAGAGTACCAAGAGACCCAGTACTTC. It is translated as CSATDDRALAPEYQETQYF.

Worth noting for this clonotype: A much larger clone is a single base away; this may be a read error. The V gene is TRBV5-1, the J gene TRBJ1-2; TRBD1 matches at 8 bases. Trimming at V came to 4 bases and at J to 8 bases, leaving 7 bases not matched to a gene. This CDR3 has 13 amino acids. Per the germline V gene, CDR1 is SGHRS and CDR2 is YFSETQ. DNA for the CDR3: TGCGCCAGCAGCCCAGGGGGCGGGAACGGCTACACCTTC. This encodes CASSPGGGNGYTF.

The CDR3 coding sequence is TGTGCCAGCACCGAGGAGGCAGGGAAAAACCCACCCCTCCACTTT. Its translation is CASTEEAGKNPPLHF. This chain links TRBV2 with TRBJ1-6; D perhaps matches TRBD1 (5 bases). The V gene lost 7 bases and the J gene lost 11 bases, with 21 bases spanning the gap. The germline CDR1 and CDR2 sequences are SNHLY and FYNNEI. The CDR3 loop spans 15 amino acids.

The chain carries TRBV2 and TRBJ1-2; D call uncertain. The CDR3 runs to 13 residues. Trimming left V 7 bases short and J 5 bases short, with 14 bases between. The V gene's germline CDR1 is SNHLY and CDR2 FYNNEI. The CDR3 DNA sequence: TGTGCCAGCATTAGGCGGTCTAGGTATGGCTACACCTTC. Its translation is CASIRRSRYGYTF.

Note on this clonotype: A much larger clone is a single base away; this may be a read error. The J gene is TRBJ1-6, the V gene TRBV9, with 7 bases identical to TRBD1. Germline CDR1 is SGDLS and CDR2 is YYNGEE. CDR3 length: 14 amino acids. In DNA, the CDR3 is TGTGCCAGCGGACAACAGGGGTATAATTCACCCCCCCACTTT. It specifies CASGQQGYNSPPHF. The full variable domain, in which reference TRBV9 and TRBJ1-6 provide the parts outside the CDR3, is DSGVTQTPKHLITATGQRVTLRCSPRSGDLSVYWYQQSLDQGLQFLIQYYNGEERAKGNILERFSAQQFPDLHSELNLSSLELGDSALYFCASGQQGYNSPPHFGNGTRLTVT.

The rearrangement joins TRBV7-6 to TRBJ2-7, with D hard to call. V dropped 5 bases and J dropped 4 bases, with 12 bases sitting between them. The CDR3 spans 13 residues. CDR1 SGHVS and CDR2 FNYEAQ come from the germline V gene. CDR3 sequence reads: CASSPLPQYEQYF. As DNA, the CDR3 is TGTGCCAGCAGCCCTCTGCCCCAGTACGAGCAGTACTTC.

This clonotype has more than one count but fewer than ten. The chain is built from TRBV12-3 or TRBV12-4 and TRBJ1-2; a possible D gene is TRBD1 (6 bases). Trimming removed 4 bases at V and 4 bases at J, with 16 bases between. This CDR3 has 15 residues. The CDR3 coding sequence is TGTGCCAGCAGTTCGAACAGGGAAAAGGCCTATGGCTACACCTTC. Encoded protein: CASSSNREKAYGYTF.